This TCR beta chain was sequenced for a study of shared clonotypes between healthy human individuals. Whole-study findings and limits: Some clonotypes were shared by all four sorted-subset donors, while others were not shared. The non-shared ones had lower generation probabilities than the shared ones. Clonotype sharing across several donors was observed for roughly 5% of naive CD4 clonotypes.

This was a deep-level run. Profiled with immunoSEQ multiplex PCR; TCRdb holds only in-frame clones, not every one. The sample contains roughly 1,500,000 clones, 95% to 99% of which appear only once. V lost 2 bases and J 1 base, leaving 6 bases between the germline ends. Germline V CDR1 and CDR2: SGDLS, YYNGEE. This CDR3 has 13 amino acids. Only one count was recorded for this clone. Its antigen is not known. At the DNA level, this CDR3 is encoded by other sequences in the same sample as well. This clonotype was sampled from a man younger than 40 in good health. The J gene is TRBJ2-5, the V gene TRBV9; unclear D gene. Material: naive CD4+ T cells sorted from blood. Sample subset: CD45RA+ positively selected. Here the CDR3 reads CASSVRTQETQYF. As DNA, the CDR3 is TGTGCCAGCAGCGTCCGTACCCAAGAGACCCAGTACTTC.